This T cell receptor beta chain was captured by sequencing in a study of control samples from healthy donors and cancer patients. TCRdb keeps only in-frame clones here, not all; method: immunoSEQ multiplex PCR. Of under 450,000 clones in the sample, 80% to 95% were seen once. Worth noting for this clone: In the same sample, other DNA sequences code for this CDR3.

This CDR3 is built from 14 residues. Germline V gene lookup returns CDR1 SGHRS and CDR2 YFSETQ. The ends lost 4 bases at V and 8 bases at J; junction bases unmatched: 3. The receptor was isolated from a man aged 35-49 years with head and neck cancer. Sample: PBMCs. The chain links TRBV5-1 to TRBJ1-6; 10 bases are shared with TRBD1. The CDR3 loop reads CASSLGQGDSPLHF. The CDR3 DNA reads TGCGCCAGCAGCCTCGGACAGGGGGATTCACCCCTCCACTTT.